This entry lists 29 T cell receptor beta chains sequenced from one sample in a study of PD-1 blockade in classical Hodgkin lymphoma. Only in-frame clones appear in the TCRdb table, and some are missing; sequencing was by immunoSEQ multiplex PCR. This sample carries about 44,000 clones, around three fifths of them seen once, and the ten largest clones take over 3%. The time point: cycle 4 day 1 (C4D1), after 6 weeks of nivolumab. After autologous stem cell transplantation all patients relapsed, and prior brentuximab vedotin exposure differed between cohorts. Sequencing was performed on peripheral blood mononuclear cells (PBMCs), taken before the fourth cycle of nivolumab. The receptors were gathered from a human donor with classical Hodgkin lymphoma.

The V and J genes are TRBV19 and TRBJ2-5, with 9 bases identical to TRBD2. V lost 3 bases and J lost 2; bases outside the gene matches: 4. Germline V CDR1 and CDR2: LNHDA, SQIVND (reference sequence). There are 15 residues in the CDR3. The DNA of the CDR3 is TGTGCCAGTAGTATCAGACTAGCGGTACAAGAGACCCAGTACTTC. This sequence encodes CASSIRLAVQETQYF.

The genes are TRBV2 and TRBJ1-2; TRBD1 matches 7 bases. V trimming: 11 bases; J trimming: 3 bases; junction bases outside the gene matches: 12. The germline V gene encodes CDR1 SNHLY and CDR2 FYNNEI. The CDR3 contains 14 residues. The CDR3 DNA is TGTGCCGTCCAGGTAGAGGGGGCAGACTATGGCTACACCTTC. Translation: CAVQVEGADYGYTF.

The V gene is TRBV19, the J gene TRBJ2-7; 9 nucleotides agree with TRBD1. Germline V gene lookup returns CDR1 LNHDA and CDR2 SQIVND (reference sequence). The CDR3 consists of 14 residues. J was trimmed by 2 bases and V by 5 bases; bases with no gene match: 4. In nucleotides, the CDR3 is TGTGCCAGTAGTGCGAGACAGGGGGCCTACGAGCAGTACTTC. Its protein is CASSARQGAYEQYF.

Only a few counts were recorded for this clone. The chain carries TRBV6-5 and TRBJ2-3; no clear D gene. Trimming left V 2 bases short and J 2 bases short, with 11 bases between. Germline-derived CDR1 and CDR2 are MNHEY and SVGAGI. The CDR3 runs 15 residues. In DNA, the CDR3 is TGTGCCAGCAGTTACAAGGGCGTACACACAGATACGCAGTATTTT. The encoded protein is CASSYKGVHTDTQYF.

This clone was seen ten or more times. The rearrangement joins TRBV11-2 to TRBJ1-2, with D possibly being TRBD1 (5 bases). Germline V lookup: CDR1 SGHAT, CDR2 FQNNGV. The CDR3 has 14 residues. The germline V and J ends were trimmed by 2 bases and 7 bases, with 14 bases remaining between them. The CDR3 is CASSLSRGGTGYTF. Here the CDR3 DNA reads TGTGCCAGCAGCTTAAGTCGGGGCGGGACTGGCTACACCTTC.

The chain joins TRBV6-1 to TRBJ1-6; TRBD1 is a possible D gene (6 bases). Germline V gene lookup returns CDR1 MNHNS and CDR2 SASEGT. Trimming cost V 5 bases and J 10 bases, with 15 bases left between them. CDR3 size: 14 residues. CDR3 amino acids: CASSRQASRSPLHF. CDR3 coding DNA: TGTGCCAGCAGTCGACAGGCTTCGAGGTCACCCCTCCACTTT.

CDR3 in DNA: TGTGCCAGCAGCGTAGAGGGACACACAGATACGCAGTATTTT. It encodes CASSVEGHTDTQYF. This chain links TRBV9 with TRBJ2-3, with D perhaps TRBD1 (6 bases). CDR3 size: 14 residues. Germline CDR1 and CDR2: SGDLS and YYNGEE. V was trimmed by 0 bases and J by 2 bases, leaving 7 bases between them.

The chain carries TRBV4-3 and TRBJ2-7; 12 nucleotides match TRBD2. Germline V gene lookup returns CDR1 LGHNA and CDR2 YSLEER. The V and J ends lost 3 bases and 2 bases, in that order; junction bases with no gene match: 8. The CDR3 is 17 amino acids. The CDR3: CASSQITSGGIPYEQYF. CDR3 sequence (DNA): TGCGCCAGCAGCCAGATAACTAGCGGGGGGATACCCTACGAGCAGTACTTC.

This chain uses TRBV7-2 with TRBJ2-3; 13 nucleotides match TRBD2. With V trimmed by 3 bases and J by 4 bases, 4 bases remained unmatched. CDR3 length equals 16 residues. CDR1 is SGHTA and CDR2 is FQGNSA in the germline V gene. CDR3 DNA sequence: TGTGCCAGCAGCTTCAGGACTAGCGGGAGCGCAGATACGCAGTATTTT. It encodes CASSFRTSGSADTQYF.

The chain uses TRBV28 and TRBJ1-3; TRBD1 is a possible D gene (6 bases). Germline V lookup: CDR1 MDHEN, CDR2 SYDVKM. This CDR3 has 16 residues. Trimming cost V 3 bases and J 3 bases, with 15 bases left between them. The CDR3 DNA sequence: TGTGCCAGCAGTTTGTCCGGGGAGGGGGTTGGAAACACCATATATTTT. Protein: CASSLSGEGVGNTIYF.

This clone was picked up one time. CDR3 DNA: TGCGCCAGCAGCTCGGGACATCCTACCCGGGGCACCGGGGAGCTGTTTTTT. Its translation: CASSSGHPTRGTGELFF. The chain joins TRBV5-1 to TRBJ2-2; TRBD1 is a possible D gene (6 bases). Germline values: CDR1 SGHRS, CDR2 YFSETQ. Trimming removed 3 bases at V and 4 bases at J, with 19 bases between. This CDR3 has 17 amino acids. Drawing the rest from reference TRBV5-1 and TRBJ2-2, the complete variable domain is KAGVTQTPRYLIKTRGQQVTLSCSPISGHRSVSWYQQTPGQGLQFLFEYFSETQRNKGNFPGRFSGRQFSNSRSEMNVSTLELGDSALYLCASSSGHPTRGTGELFFGEGSRLTVL.

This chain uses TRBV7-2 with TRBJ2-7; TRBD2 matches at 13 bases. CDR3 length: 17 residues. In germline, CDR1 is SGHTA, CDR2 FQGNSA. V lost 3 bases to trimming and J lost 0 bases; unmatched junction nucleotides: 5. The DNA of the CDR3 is TGTGCCAGCAGCTTCCAAGGGACTAGCGGGGTCTCCTACGAGCAGTACTTC. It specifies CASSFQGTSGVSYEQYF. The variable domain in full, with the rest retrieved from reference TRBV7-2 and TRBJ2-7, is GAGVSQSPSNKVTEKGKDVELRCDPISGHTALYWYRQSLGQGLEFLIYFQGNSAPDKSGLPSDRFSAERTGGSVSTLTIQRTQQEDSAVYLCASSFQGTSGVSYEQYFGPGTRLTVT.

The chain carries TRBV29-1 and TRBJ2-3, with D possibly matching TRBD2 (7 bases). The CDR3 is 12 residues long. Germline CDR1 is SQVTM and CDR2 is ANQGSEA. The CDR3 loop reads CRFGGLTDTQYF. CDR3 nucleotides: TGCAGATTCGGGGGGCTCACAGATACGCAGTATTTT.

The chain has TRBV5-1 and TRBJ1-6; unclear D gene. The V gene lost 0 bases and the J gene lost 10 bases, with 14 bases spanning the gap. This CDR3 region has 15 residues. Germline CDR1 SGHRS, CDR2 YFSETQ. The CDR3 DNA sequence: TGCGCCAGCAGCTTGGGGGAGGTAGCCTCCTCACCCCTCCACTTT. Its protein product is CASSLGEVASSPLHF.

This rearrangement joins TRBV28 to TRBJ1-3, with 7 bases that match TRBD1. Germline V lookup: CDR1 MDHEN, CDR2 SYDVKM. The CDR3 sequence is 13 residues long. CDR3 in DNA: TGTGAAACCACCGGGACAGCCGGAAACACCATATATTTT. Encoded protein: CETTGTAGNTIYF. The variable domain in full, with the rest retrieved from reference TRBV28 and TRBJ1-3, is DVKVTQSSRYLVKRTGEKVFLECVQDMDHENMFWYRQDPGLGLRLIYFSYDVKMKEKGDIPEGYSVSREKKERFSLILESASTNQTSMYLCETTGTAGNTIYFGEGSWLTVV.

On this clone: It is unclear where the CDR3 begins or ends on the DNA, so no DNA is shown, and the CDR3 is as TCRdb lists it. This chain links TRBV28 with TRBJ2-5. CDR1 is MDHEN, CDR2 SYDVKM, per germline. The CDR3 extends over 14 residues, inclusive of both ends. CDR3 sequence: CASSFAPAQETQYF.

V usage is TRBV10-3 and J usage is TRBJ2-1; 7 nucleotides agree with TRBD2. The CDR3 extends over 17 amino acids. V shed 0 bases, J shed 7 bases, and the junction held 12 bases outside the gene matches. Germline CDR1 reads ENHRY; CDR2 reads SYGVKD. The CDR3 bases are TGTGCCATCAGTGAGTCGGGAGGTCGGGACTACGTTAATGAGCAGTTCTTC. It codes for CAISESGGRDYVNEQFF.

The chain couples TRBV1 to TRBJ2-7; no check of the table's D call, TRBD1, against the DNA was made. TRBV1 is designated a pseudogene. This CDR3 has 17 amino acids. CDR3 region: CTSNFPWVDNRSYEQYF. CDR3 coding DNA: TGCACCAGCAACTTCCCCTGGGTGGACAATAGATCCTACGAGCAGTACTTC.

The CDR3 DNA reads as TGTGCCAGTAGTGCTGGGACAGCCCCGAACACCGGGGAGCTGTTTTTT. Translating gives CASSAGTAPNTGELFF. This chain connects TRBV19 to TRBJ2-2; 7 bases are shared with TRBD1. The CDR3 extends over 16 amino acids. Germline CDR1 is LNHDA and CDR2 is SQIVND (reference sequence). V was pared by 5 bases and J by 0 bases, with 6 bases of the junction left unmatched. The variable domain in full, completed from reference TRBV19 and TRBJ2-2, reads DGGITQSPKYLFRKEGQNVTLSCEQNLNHDAMYWYRQDPGQGLRLIYYSQIVNDFQKGDIAEGYSVSREKKESFPLTVTSAQKNPTAFYLCASSAGTAPNTGELFFGEGSRLTVL.

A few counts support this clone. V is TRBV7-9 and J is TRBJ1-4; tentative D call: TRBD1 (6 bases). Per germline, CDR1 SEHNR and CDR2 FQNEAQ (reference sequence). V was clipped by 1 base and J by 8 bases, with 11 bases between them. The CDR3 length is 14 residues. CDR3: CASSLEQGGEKLFF. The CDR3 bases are TGTGCCAGCAGCTTAGAACAGGGCGGCGAAAAACTGTTTTTT.

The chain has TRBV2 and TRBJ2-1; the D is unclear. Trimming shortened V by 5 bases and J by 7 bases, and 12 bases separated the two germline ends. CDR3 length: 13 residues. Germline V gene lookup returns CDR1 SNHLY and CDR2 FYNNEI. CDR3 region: CASSLGQQNEQFF. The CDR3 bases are TGTGCCAGCAGTCTAGGTCAGCAGAATGAGCAGTTCTTC.

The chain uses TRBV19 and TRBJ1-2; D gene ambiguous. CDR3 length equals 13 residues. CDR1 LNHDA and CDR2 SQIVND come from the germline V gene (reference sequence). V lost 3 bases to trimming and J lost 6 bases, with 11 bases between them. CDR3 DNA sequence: TGTGCCAGTAGTATCACGGAGTTCGATGGCTACACCTTC. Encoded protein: CASSITEFDGYTF.

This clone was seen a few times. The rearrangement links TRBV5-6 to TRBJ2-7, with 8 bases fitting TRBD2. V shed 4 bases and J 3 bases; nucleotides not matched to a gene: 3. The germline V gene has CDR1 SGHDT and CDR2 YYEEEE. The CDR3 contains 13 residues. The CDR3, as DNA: TGTGCCAGCAGCGTACGGGAGGGCTACGAGCAGTACTTC. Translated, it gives CASSVREGYEQYF. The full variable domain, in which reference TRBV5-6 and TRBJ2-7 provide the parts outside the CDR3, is DAGVTQSPTHLIKTRGQQVTLRCSPKSGHDTVSWYQQALGQGPQFIFQYYEEEERQRGNFPDRFSGHQFPNYSSELNVNALLLGDSALYLCASSVREGYEQYFGPGTRLTVT.

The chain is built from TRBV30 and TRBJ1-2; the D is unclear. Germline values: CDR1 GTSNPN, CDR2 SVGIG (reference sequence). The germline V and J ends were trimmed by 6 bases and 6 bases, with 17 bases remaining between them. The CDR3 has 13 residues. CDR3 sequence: CACSKAGMHGYTF. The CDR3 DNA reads TGTGCCTGTTCAAAAGCTGGCATGCATGGCTACACCTTC.

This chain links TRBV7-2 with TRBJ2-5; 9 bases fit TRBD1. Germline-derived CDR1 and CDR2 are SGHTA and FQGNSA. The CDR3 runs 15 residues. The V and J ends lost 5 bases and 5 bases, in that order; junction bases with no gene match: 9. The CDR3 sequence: CASSPNTGGHETQYF. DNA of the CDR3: TGTGCCAGCAGCCCCAACACAGGGGGCCACGAGACCCAGTACTTC.

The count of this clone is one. CDR3 protein: CATRTNTEAFF. CDR3 coding DNA: TGTGCCACCAGGACGAACACTGAAGCTTTCTTT. J is TRBJ1-1 and V is TRBV15; D not certain. V dropped 6 bases and J dropped 1 base, with 3 bases sitting between them. The CDR3 consists of 11 residues. Germline V gives CDR1 LNHNV, CDR2 YYDKDF (reference sequence).

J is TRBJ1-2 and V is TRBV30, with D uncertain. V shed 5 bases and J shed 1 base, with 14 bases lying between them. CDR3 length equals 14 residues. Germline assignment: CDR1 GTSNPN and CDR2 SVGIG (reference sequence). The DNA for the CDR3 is TGTGCCTGGTTTTCCACGAGGATTAACTATGGCTACACCTTC. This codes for CAWFSTRINYGYTF.

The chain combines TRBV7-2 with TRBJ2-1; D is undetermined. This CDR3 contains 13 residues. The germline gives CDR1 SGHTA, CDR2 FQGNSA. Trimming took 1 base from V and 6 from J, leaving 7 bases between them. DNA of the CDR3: TGTGCCAGCAGCTTAGGGGCTGGCAATGAGCAGTTCTTC. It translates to CASSLGAGNEQFF.

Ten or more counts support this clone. The chain's CDR3 is CASSLGRGGEKLFF. CDR3 nucleotide sequence: TGCGCCAGCAGCTTGGGGAGGGGAGGAGAAAAACTGTTTTTT. The chain uses TRBV5-1 and TRBJ1-4; D is possibly TRBD1 (5 bases). The V end lost 0 bases, the J end lost 8 bases, and 11 bases lay between the germline ends. The CDR3 is made up of 14 amino acids. CDR1 and CDR2 (germline): SGHRS, YFSETQ. The full variable domain, with the rest looked up from reference TRBV5-1 and TRBJ1-4, is KAGVTQTPRYLIKTRGQQVTLSCSPISGHRSVSWYQQTPGQGLQFLFEYFSETQRNKGNFPGRFSGRQFSNSRSEMNVSTLELGDSALYLCASSLGRGGEKLFFGSGTQLSVL.